Listed here is a single TCR beta chain. As processed by the authors: Estimation of nucleated cell counts was performed using reference gene primer amplification. The protocol was immunoSEQ multiplex PCR, while the TCRdb copy is restricted to in-frame clones and leaves out a portion. V and J calls and clone size come straight from that table; D and trimming were deduced from the DNA. Of about 130,000 clones in the sample, approximately 88% were seen once. The sample originates from a study of blood T cell repertoires in COVID-19. On the study more broadly: Acute-phase and convalescent COVID-19 samples originated in the United States, Italy and Spain. Nucleic acid was either cDNA or gDNA, and it came from T cells, B-cell-depleted T cells, or PBMCs.

V lost 3 bases and J 3 bases, leaving 20 bases between the germline ends. The CDR3 has 17 amino acids. Germline V gene sequence: CDR1 LNHNV, CDR2 YYDKDF (reference sequence). The material sequenced was peripheral blood. The genes are TRBV15 and TRBJ1-1, with D unclear. This TCR was recovered from an elderly woman with acute or convalescent COVID-19. CDR3 in amino acids: CATSSLFQGRGDTEAFF. CDR3 coding DNA: TGTGCCACCAGCAGTCTCTTTCAAGGGCGCGGGGACACTGAAGCTTTCTTT.